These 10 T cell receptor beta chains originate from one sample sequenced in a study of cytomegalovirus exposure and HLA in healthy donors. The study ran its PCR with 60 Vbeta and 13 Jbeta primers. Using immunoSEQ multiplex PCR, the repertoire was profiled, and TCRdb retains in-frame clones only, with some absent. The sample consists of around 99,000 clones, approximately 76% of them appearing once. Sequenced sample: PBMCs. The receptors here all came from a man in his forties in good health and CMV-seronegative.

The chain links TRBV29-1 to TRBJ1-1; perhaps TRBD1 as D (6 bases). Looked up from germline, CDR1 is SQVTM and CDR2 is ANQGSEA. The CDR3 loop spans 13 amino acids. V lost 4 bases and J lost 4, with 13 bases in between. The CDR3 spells CSVGGRGITEAFF. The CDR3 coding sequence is TGCAGCGTTGGGGGCAGGGGTATCACTGAAGCTTTCTTT.

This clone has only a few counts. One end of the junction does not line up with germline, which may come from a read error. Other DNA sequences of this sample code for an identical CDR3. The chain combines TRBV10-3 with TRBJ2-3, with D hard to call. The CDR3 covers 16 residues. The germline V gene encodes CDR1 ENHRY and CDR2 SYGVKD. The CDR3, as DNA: TGTGCCATCAGCGAGTCGGAGACTCCGCAGACAGATACGCAGTATTTT. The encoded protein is CAISESETPQTDTQYF.

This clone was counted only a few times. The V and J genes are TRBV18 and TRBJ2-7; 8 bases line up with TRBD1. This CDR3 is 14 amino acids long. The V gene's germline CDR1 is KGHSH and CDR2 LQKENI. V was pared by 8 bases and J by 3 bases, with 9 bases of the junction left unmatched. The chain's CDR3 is CASKPGTGVYEQYF. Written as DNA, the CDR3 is TGTGCCAGCAAACCCGGGACAGGTGTCTACGAGCAGTACTTC.

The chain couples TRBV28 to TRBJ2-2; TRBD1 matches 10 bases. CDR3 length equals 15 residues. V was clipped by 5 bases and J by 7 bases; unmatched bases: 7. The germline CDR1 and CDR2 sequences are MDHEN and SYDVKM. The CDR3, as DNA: TGTGCCAGCAGTGGGGACAGGGGCTTCGGCGGGGAGCTGTTTTTT. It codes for CASSGDRGFGGELFF. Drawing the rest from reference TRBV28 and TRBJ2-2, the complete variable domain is DVKVTQSSRYLVKRTGEKVFLECVQDMDHENMFWYRQDPGLGLRLIYFSYDVKMKEKGDIPEGYSVSREKKERFSLILESASTNQTSMYLCASSGDRGFGGELFFGEGSRLTVL.

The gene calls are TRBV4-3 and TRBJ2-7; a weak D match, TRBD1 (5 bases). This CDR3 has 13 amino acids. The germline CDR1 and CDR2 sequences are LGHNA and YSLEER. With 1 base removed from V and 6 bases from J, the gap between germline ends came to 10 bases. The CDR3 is CASSQGSGLEQYF. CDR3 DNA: TGCGCCAGCAGCCAAGGATCAGGGCTCGAGCAGTACTTC.

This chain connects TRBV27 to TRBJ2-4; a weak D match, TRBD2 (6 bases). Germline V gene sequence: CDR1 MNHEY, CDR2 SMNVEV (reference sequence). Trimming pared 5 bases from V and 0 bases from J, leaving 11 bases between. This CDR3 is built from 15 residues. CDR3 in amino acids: CASSPGTVAKNIQYF. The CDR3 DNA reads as TGTGCCAGCAGTCCCGGGACTGTAGCCAAAAACATTCAGTACTTC.

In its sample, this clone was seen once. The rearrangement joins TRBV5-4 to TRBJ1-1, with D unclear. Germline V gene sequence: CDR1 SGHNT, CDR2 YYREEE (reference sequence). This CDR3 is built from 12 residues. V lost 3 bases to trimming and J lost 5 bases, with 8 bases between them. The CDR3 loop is CASSSPRTEAFF. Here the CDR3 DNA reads TGTGCCAGCAGCTCCCCTAGGACTGAAGCTTTCTTT.

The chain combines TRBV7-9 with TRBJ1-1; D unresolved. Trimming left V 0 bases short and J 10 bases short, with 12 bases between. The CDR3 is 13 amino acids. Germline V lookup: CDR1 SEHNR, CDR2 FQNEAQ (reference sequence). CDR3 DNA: TGTGCCAGCAGCTTAGCGTCTAGAGGAGGAGCTTTCTTT. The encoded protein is CASSLASRGGAFF.

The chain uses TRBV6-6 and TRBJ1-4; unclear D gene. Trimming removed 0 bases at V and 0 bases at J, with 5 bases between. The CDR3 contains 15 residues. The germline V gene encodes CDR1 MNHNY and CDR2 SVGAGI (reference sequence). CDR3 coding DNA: TGTGCCAGCAGTTACTCGAGAACAACTAATGAAAAACTGTTTTTT. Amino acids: CASSYSRTTNEKLFF.

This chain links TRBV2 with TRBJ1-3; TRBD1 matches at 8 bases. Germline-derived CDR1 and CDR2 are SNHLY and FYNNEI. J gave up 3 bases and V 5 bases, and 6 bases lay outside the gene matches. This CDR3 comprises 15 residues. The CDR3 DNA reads TGTGCCAGCAGTTCAGGGGGCGCCTATGGAAACACCATATATTTT. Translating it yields CASSSGGAYGNTIYF.